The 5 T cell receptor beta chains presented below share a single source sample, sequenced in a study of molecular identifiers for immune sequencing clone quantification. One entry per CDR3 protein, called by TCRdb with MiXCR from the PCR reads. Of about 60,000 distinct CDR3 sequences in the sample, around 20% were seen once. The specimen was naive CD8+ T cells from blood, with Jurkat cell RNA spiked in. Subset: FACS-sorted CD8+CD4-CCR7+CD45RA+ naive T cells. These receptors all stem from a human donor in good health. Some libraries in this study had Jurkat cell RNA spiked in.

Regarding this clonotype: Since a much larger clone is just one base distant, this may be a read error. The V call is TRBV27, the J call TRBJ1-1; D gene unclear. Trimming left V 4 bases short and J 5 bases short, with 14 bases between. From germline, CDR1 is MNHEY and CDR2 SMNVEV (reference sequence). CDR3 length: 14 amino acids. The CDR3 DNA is TGTGCCAGCAGTTCGCTTGGATCTGGGACTGAAGCTTTCTTT. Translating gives CASSSLGSGTEAFF.

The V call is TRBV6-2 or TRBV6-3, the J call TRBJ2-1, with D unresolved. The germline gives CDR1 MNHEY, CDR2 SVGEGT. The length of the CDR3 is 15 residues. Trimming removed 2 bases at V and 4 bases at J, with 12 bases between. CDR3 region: CASSYKALSYNEQFF. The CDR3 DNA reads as TGTGCCAGCAGTTACAAGGCCCTTTCATACAATGAGCAGTTCTTC.

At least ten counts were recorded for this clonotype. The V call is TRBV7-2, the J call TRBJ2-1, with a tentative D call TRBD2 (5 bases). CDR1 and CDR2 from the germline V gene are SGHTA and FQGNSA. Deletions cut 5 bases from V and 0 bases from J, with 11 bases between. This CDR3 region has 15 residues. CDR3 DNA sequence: TGTGCCAGCAGCCTCGGACTCCTCTCCTACAATGAGCAGTTCTTC. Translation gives CASSLGLLSYNEQFF.

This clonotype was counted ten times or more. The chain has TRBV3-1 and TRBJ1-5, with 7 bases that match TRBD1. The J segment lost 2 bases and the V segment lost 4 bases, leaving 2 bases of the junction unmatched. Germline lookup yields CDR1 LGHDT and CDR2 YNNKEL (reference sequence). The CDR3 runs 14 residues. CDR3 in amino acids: CASSRGQGNQPQHF. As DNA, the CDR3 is TGTGCCAGCAGCCGAGGACAGGGCAATCAGCCCCAGCATTTT.

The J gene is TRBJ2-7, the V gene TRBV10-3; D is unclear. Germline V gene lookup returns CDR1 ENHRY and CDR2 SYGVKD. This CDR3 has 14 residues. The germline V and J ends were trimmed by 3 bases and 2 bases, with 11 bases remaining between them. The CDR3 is CAISEEENTYEQYF. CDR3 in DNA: TGTGCCATCAGTGAAGAGGAAAATACCTACGAGCAGTACTTC.